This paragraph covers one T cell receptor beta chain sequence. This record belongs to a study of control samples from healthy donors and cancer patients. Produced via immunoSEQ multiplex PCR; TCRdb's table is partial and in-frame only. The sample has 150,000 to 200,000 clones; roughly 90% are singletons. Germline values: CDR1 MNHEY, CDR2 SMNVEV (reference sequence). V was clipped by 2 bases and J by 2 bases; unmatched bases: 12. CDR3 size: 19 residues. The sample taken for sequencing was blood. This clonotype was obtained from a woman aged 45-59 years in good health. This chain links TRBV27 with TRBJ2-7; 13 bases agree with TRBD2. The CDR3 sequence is CASSLKGGLGTSGAYEQYF. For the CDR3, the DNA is TGTGCCAGCAGTTTAAAAGGAGGGTTGGGGACTAGCGGGGCCTACGAGCAGTACTTC.